Listed below are T cell receptor beta chains from one sample, sequenced in a study of blood T cell repertoires in COVID-19. Sequenced by immunoSEQ multiplex PCR; TCRdb stores in-frame clones only, minus some. The sample records approximately 120,000 clones, around 78% being singletons. The sample consisted of peripheral blood. These receptors all stem from a human donor in a cohort sampled during active COVID-19. The CDR3 runs from the conserved cysteine through the conserved F or W. The D gene is left open where the match is weak. A clone size is listed for some rows: how often the clone was seen (once, few, many), or a class if it is expanded.

clone size: -
J gene: TRBJ2-5
V gene: TRBV6-6
D gene: -
CDR3 DNA: TGTGCCAGCAGCTACAGGCAGGGGCAGGAGACCCAGTACTTC
CDR3 protein: CASSYRQGQETQYF

clone size: many
J gene: TRBJ2-7
V gene: TRBV7-9
D gene: -
CDR3 DNA: TGTGCCGGATCCGGGATCGGCTCTTACGAGCAGTACTTC
CDR3 protein: CAGSGIGSYEQYF

clone size: -
J gene: TRBJ2-7
V gene: TRBV25-1
D gene: -
CDR3 DNA: TGTGCCAGCAGTGCCTTCGATGAGAGTTACGAGCAGTACTTC
CDR3 protein: CASSAFDESYEQYF

clone size: -
J gene: TRBJ2-7
V gene: TRBV7-9
D gene: TRBD1
CDR3 DNA: TGTGCCAGCAGCTCAAGGGACAGAACCTACGAGCAGTACTTC
CDR3 protein: CASSSRDRTYEQYF

clone size: few
J gene: TRBJ2-1
V gene: TRBV29-1
D gene: -
CDR3 DNA: TGCAGCGTTGAAGAGCCGCGCAATGAGCAGTTCTTC
CDR3 protein: CSVEEPRNEQFF

clone size: -
J gene: TRBJ2-3
V gene: TRBV28
D gene: -
CDR3 DNA: TGTGCCAGCAGCTCATCGGGGGTGCCGGCCCCAGATACGCAGTATTTT
CDR3 protein: CASSSSGVPAPDTQYF

clone size: -
J gene: TRBJ2-1
V gene: TRBV5-4
D gene: TRBD2
CDR3 DNA: TGTGCCAGCAGCTACAGCGGGGGGGCCCACAATGAGCAGTTCTTC
CDR3 protein: CASSYSGGAHNEQFF

clone size: -
J gene: TRBJ1-1
V gene: TRBV2
D gene: TRBD1
CDR3 DNA: TGTGCCAGCAGTACGACAGGGTCGAACACTGAAGCTTTCTTT
CDR3 protein: CASSTTGSNTEAFF

clone size: once
J gene: TRBJ2-2
V gene: TRBV18
D gene: TRBD1
CDR3 DNA: TGTGCCAGCTCACCATTGAGACAGGGCGACACCGGGGAGCTGTTTTTT
CDR3 protein: CASSPLRQGDTGELFF

clone size: -
J gene: TRBJ2-5
V gene: TRBV6-2/TRBV6-3
D gene: -
CDR3 DNA: TGTGCCAGCAGTTACTCGAGAGGCAAGGTAGATCAAGAGACCCAGTACTTC
CDR3 protein: CASSYSRGKVDQETQYF

clone size: -
J gene: TRBJ1-2
V gene: TRBV18
D gene: -
CDR3 DNA: TGTGCCAGCTCACCTGGCCCCAGTGCCTATGGCTACACCTTC
CDR3 protein: CASSPGPSAYGYTF

clone size: -
J gene: TRBJ2-7
V gene: TRBV24-1
D gene: -
CDR3 DNA: TGTGCCACCAGTGAGAGTAGCAACACCTACGAGCAGTACTTC
CDR3 protein: CATSESSNTYEQYF

clone size: -
J gene: TRBJ2-2
V gene: TRBV7-7
D gene: TRBD1
CDR3 DNA: TGTGCCAGCAGCTTCTCTACAGGGGTTACCGGGGAGCTGTTTTTT
CDR3 protein: CASSFSTGVTGELFF

clone size: -
J gene: TRBJ2-3
V gene: TRBV12-3/TRBV12-4
D gene: -
CDR3 DNA: TGTGCCAGCAGTGGACAATTGGCAGATACGCAGTATTTT
CDR3 protein: CASSGQLADTQYF

clone size: -
J gene: TRBJ2-5
V gene: TRBV5-1
D gene: -
CDR3 DNA: TGCGCCAGCAGCTTGCGCACCGGCCAAGAGACCCAGTACTTC
CDR3 protein: CASSLRTGQETQYF

clone size: -
J gene: TRBJ2-2
V gene: TRBV3-1/TRBV3-2
D gene: -
CDR3 DNA: TGTGCCACCCGCCAAGGGGGCGGGGCAAGTACCGGGGAGCTGTTTTTT
CDR3 protein: CATRQGGGASTGELFF

clone size: few
J gene: TRBJ1-1
V gene: TRBV5-6
D gene: -
CDR3 DNA: TGTGCCAGCAGCTTGGGAATTTTGGGCGAACTTTCTGAAGCTTTCTTT
CDR3 protein: CASSLGILGELSEAFF

clone size: -
J gene: TRBJ2-4
V gene: TRBV2
D gene: TRBD2
CDR3 DNA: TGTGCCAGCAGAGCGGGGGGACTACTAAAAAACATTCAGTACTTC
CDR3 protein: CASRAGGLLKNIQYF

clone size: -
J gene: TRBJ1-2
V gene: TRBV18
D gene: -
CDR3 DNA: TGTGCCAGCTCACCCACCCCAGACAGTTTAGCTAACTATGGCTACACCTTC
CDR3 protein: CASSPTPDSLANYGYTF

clone size: -
J gene: TRBJ1-2
V gene: TRBV6-5
D gene: -
CDR3 DNA: TGTGCCAGCAGTCGGACAGCAGACTATGGCTACACCTTC
CDR3 protein: CASSRTADYGYTF

clone size: -
J gene: TRBJ2-3
V gene: TRBV21-1
D gene: -
CDR3 DNA: TGTGCCAGAAGGTTCGGGGGGGCGAGATTTAGCACAGATACGCAGTATTTT
CDR3 protein: CARRFGGARFSTDTQYF

clone size: many
J gene: TRBJ1-6
V gene: TRBV5-5
D gene: TRBD1
CDR3 DNA: TGTGCCAGCAGCTCTTCCGGGACAGGGGCGTCTGGTTCACCCCTCCACTTT
CDR3 protein: CASSSSGTGASGSPLHF

clone size: once
J gene: TRBJ1-2
V gene: TRBV4-1
D gene: TRBD1
CDR3 DNA: TGCGCCAGCAGCCAAGCCGGGACAGGGGAGGATGGCTACACCTTC
CDR3 protein: CASSQAGTGEDGYTF

clone size: -
J gene: TRBJ2-3
V gene: TRBV6-5
D gene: TRBD1
CDR3 DNA: TGTGCCAGCAGAACCCAGACAGGGACAGATACGCAGTATTTT
CDR3 protein: CASRTQTGTDTQYF

clone size: -
J gene: TRBJ2-7
V gene: TRBV7-2
D gene: TRBD1
CDR3 DNA: TGTGCCAGCAGCTCATGGACAGGGCGCGATCAGTACTTC
CDR3 protein: CASSSWTGRDQYF